The 21 T cell receptor beta chains reported below all come from one sample, sequenced in a study of OX40 agonist ivuxolimab in advanced cancers. Only in-frame clones appear in the TCRdb table, and some are missing; sequencing was by immunoSEQ multiplex PCR. Among fewer than 120,000 clones listed, approximately 89% were seen once. Sequenced material: CD4+ or CD8+ T cells sorted from blood, taken in a trial of the OX40 agonist ivuxolimab. The receptor source for this set is an adult with an advanced solid tumor such as melanoma, head and neck, liver or kidney cancer.

The chain recombines TRBV7-9 with TRBJ2-7; 7 positions match TRBD1. The CDR3 sequence is 14 residues long. Germline CDR1 reads SEHNR; CDR2 reads FQNEAQ (reference sequence). V lost 5 bases, J lost 5 bases, and 9 bases stayed unmatched. This chain's CDR3 is CASSPGGMENEQYF. CDR3 in DNA: TGTGCCAGCAGCCCAGGGGGAATGGAGAACGAGCAGTACTTC.

The gene calls are TRBV5-1 and TRBJ2-5; D is undetermined. The CDR3 loop spans 11 amino acids. V lost 2 bases and J 5 bases, leaving 4 bases between the germline ends. From germline, CDR1 is SGHRS and CDR2 YFSETQ. The DNA of the CDR3 is TGCGCCAGCAGCTTCGACGAGACCCAGTACTTC. Translated: CASSFDETQYF.

The rearrangement joins TRBV2 to TRBJ2-7, with D unclear. Germline CDR1 and CDR2: SNHLY and FYNNEI. Deletions cut 6 bases from V and 3 bases from J, with 15 bases between. The CDR3 length is 14 residues. The CDR3 region has the DNA TGTGCCAGCAGGGGAAGGTCCTACCTCTACGAGCAGTACTTC. It encodes CASRGRSYLYEQYF.

Only one count was recorded for this clone. This chain connects TRBV5-1 to TRBJ1-1; D possibly corresponds to TRBD1 (5 bases). The CDR3 totals 14 residues. From germline, CDR1 is SGHRS and CDR2 YFSETQ. The V and J ends lost 4 bases and 3 bases respectively, with 13 bases between them. The DNA of the CDR3 is TGCGCCAGCAGCCTGAGTGGGGGGGACACTGAAGCTTTCTTT. This gives the protein CASSLSGGDTEAFF.

The chain is built from TRBV7-6 and TRBJ2-2; D possibly uses TRBD1 or TRBD2 (6 bases each). Looked up from germline, CDR1 is SGHVS and CDR2 is FNYEAQ. V shed 0 bases and J shed 6 bases, with 14 bases lying between them. This CDR3 spans 16 amino acids. CDR3 coding DNA: TGTGCCAGCAGCTTAGCAGACGGGGGCTCGGCCGGGGAGCTGTTTTTT. It is translated as CASSLADGGSAGELFF. The full variable domain, in which reference TRBV7-6 and TRBJ2-2 provide the parts outside the CDR3, is GAGVSQSPRYKVTKRGQDVALRCDPISGHVSLYWYRQALGQGPEFLTYFNYEAQQDKSGLPNDRFSAERPEGSISTLTIQRTEQRDSAMYRCASSLADGGSAGELFFGEGSRLTVL.

The chain joins TRBV4-3 to TRBJ2-2; D is unresolved. V lost 1 base and J 4 bases, leaving 7 bases between the germline ends. Germline CDR1 is LGHNA and CDR2 is YSLEER. There are 14 residues in the CDR3. In nucleotides, the CDR3 is TGCGCCAGCAGCCAAGGAATACCCACCGGGGAGCTGTTTTTT. Its protein is CASSQGIPTGELFF.

V and J are TRBV7-9 and TRBJ2-7; perhaps TRBD1 as D (6 bases). Trimming took 1 base from V and 13 from J, leaving 11 bases between them. CDR3 length: 11 amino acids. Germline V gene sequence: CDR1 SEHNR, CDR2 FQNEAQ (reference sequence). CDR3 sequence reads: CASSLEGGLYF. CDR3 sequence (DNA): TGTGCCAGCAGCTTAGAAGGGGGTCTATACTTC.

The chain is built from TRBV5-4 and TRBJ1-1, with D possibly being TRBD1 (6 bases). The CDR3 extends over 15 amino acids. Trimming cost V 0 bases and J 0 bases, with 9 bases left between them. Germline-derived CDR1 and CDR2 are SGHNT and YYREEE (reference sequence). In DNA, the CDR3 is TGTGCCAGCAGCTTGGTACAGGGAATGAACACTGAAGCTTTCTTT. As protein: CASSLVQGMNTEAFF.

The chain employs TRBV30 and TRBJ2-5, with D hard to call. The CDR3 loop spans 13 amino acids. Germline V CDR1 and CDR2: GTSNPN, SVGIG (reference sequence). The V end was cut by 0 bases, the J end by 4 bases, with 9 bases between. CDR3 coding DNA: TGTGCCTGGAGTGTAAACTGGGCAGAGACCCAGTACTTC. Translated, it gives CAWSVNWAETQYF.

V is TRBV11-2 and J is TRBJ1-3; the D is unclear. Trimming took off 2 bases at V and 0 bases at J, with 11 bases between the two ends. The germline V gene has CDR1 SGHAT and CDR2 FQNNGV. The CDR3 is made up of 16 amino acids. The CDR3 is CASSLLGRGSGNTIYF. In nucleotides, the CDR3 is TGTGCCAGCAGCTTATTAGGGAGAGGCTCTGGAAACACCATATATTTT.

This chain connects TRBV6-1 to TRBJ1-5; possible D gene TRBD1, 6 bases. The CDR3 consists of 15 residues. Germline V gene data show CDR1 as MNHNS and CDR2 as SASEGT. Trimming removed 8 bases at V and 0 bases at J, with 14 bases between. CDR3 sequence (DNA): TGTGCCAGCTGTGCGACAGGTAATAGCAATCAGCCCCAGCATTTT. This sequence encodes CASCATGNSNQPQHF.

The V gene is TRBV28, the J gene TRBJ1-1, with 11 bases fitting TRBD1. The V gene's germline CDR1 is MDHEN and CDR2 SYDVKM. This CDR3 spans 13 amino acids. After removal of 7 bases from V and 4 bases from J, the junction contained 2 bases not matched to a gene. The CDR3, as DNA: TGTGCCAGCACGGGGACAGGGGGCACTGAAGCTTTCTTT. Amino acids: CASTGTGGTEAFF.

The chain uses TRBV15 and TRBJ1-2; 8 nucleotides match TRBD1. Germline V CDR1 and CDR2: LNHNV, YYDKDF (reference sequence). The CDR3 runs 14 residues. The junction had 3 bases not matched to a gene; V was cut back by 4 bases and J by 2 bases. The CDR3 sequence: CATSKRTGNYGYTF. CDR3 DNA: TGTGCCACCAGCAAACGGACAGGGAACTATGGCTACACCTTC.

This chain connects TRBV7-8 to TRBJ2-1; D gene unclear. Germline values: CDR1 SGHVS, CDR2 FQNEAQ. The CDR3 has 14 residues. V shed 2 bases and J shed 6 bases, with 11 bases lying between them. The CDR3, as DNA: TGTGCCAGCAGCTTAACGGACGATAGCAATGAGCAGTTCTTC. It yields the protein CASSLTDDSNEQFF.

The chain combines TRBV7-2 with TRBJ2-7; 9 bases agree with TRBD2. Germline trimming cut 2 bases from V and 4 bases from J; bases unmatched to any gene: 6. Germline assignment: CDR1 SGHTA and CDR2 FQGNSA. The CDR3 has 15 amino acids. This CDR3 is CASSLSRGGRYEQYF. CDR3 nucleotides: TGTGCCAGCAGCTTATCGCGGGGGGGCCGGTACGAGCAGTACTTC.

The rearrangement uses TRBV5-8 and TRBJ2-5, with 13 bases that match TRBD2. V dropped 1 base and J dropped 5; count of bases not matched to a gene: 11. The CDR3 contains 18 residues. Per germline, CDR1 SGHTS and CDR2 YDEGEE. The CDR3 spells CASSLLMTSGGKSETQYF. DNA for the CDR3: TGTGCCAGCAGCTTGTTAATGACTAGCGGGGGGAAGTCGGAGACCCAGTACTTC.

V and J are TRBV4-3 and TRBJ2-2, with 13 bases lining up with TRBD2. This CDR3 has 16 amino acids. V lost 1 base to trimming and J lost 16 bases; unmatched junction nucleotides: 12. Germline CDR1 is LGHNA and CDR2 is YSLEER. The CDR3 protein is CASSQGGLAGVSQTFF. The CDR3 nucleotides are TGCGCCAGCAGCCAAGGCGGACTAGCGGGAGTGTCCCAGACGTTTTTT.

The chain uses TRBV18 and TRBJ1-5, with TRBD1 identical over 8 bases. CDR3 size: 15 residues. Unmatched junction bases numbered 7, after V lost 4 bases and J lost 5 bases. CDR1 and CDR2 from the germline V gene are KGHSH and LQKENI. In DNA form, the CDR3 reads TGTGCCAGCTCACATCAGGGGGCAGGGGATCAGCCCCAGCATTTT. Amino acid sequence: CASSHQGAGDQPQHF.

The V call is TRBV29-1, the J call TRBJ2-7; 7 bases are a match to TRBD2. With 3 bases clipped from V and 6 bases from J, the junction kept 8 bases outside the gene matches. The CDR3 loop spans 13 amino acids. Germline lookup yields CDR1 SQVTM and CDR2 ANQGSEA. The CDR3 here is CSVDRGGLSEQYF. The CDR3 coding sequence is TGCAGCGTTGACCGCGGGGGTTTATCCGAGCAGTACTTC.

The DNA for the CDR3 is TGTGCCAGCAGCTTAGTAGCGGGGCAGTTTAGCGGGGAGCTGTTTTTT. It codes for CASSLVAGQFSGELFF. The V gene is TRBV7-6, the J gene TRBJ2-2, with 8 bases identical to TRBD2. Germline V gene lookup returns CDR1 SGHVS and CDR2 FNYEAQ. J gave up 7 bases and V 1 base, and 8 bases lay outside the gene matches. The CDR3 consists of 16 residues.

The V call is TRBV19, the J call TRBJ1-4; a possible D gene is TRBD1 (5 bases). V shed 10 bases and J shed 8 bases, with 20 bases lying between them. This CDR3 spans 14 amino acids. Per the germline V gene, CDR1 is LNHDA and CDR2 is SQIVND (reference sequence). The CDR3 sequence: CATGIGVSREKLFF. The CDR3 bases are TGTGCCACCGGTATAGGGGTCTCTCGAGAAAAACTGTTTTTT.